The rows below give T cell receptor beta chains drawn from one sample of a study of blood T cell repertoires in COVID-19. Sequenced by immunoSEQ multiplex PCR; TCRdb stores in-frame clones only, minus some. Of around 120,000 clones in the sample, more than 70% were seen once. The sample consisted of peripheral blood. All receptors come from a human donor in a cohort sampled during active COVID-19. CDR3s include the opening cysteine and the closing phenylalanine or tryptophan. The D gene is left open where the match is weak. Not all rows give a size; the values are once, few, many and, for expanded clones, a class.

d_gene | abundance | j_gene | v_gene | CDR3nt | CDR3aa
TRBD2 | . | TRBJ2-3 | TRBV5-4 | TGTGCCAGCAGCTTGGACTCGGGAGGGCCGGGAGTGGATACGCAGTATTTT | CASSLDSGGPGVDTQYF
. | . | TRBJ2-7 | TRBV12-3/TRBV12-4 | TGTGCCAGCAGCCATGACCCAGCGCCCGAGCAGTACTTC | CASSHDPAPEQYF
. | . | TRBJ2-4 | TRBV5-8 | TGTGCCAGCAGCCCGGTCGGGTCTAGGAGGGCCAAAAACATTCAGTACTTC | CASSPVGSRRAKNIQYF
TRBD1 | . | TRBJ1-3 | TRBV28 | TGTGCCAGCGGTGCCGCGGGACAGAGAAACGGAAACACCATATATTTT | CASGAAGQRNGNTIYF
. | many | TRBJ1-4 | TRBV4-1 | TGCGCCAGCAGCCAAGTGGGGGGGGCGGGTGAAAAACTGTTTTTT | CASSQVGGAGEKLFF
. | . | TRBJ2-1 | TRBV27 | TGTGCCAGCACCCCTCGGGGTTCCAGACGGTTGAATGAGCAGTTCTTC | CASTPRGSRRLNEQFF
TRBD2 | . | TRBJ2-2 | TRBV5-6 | TGTGCCAGCAGCTTGCTACCCAGCGGGACGAACACCGGGGAGCTGTTTTTT | CASSLLPSGTNTGELFF
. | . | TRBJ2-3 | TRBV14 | TGTGCCAGCAGCCGTTCTGACATGTTCGGCACAGATACGCAGTATTTT | CASSRSDMFGTDTQYF
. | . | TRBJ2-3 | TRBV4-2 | TGTGCCAGCAGCCCAAAAACAGGAAAGCCAACAGATACGCAGTATTTT | CASSPKTGKPTDTQYF
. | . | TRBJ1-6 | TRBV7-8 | TGTGCCAGCAGCTTTCGGAGCACCGCTAGTGGGCCCCTCCACTTT | CASSFRSTASGPLHF
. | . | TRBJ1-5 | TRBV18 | TGTGCCAGCTCACCCTATAGCAATCAGCCCCAGCATTTT | CASSPYSNQPQHF
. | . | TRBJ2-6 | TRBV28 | TGTGCCAGCAGTTTACTGTCCGGGGCCAACGTCCTGACTTTC | CASSLLSGANVLTF
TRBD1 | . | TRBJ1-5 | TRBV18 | TGTGCCAGCTCCCCGGGACAGGGACGTCCGCCCCAGCATTTT | CASSPGQGRPPQHF
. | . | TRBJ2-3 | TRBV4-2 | TGTGCCAGCAGCCAAGGACGACTTGGGGATACGCAGTATTTT | CASSQGRLGDTQYF
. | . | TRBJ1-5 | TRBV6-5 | TGTGCCAGCAGACCACGGGAAGTTAGCAATCAGCCCCAGCATTTT | CASRPREVSNQPQHF
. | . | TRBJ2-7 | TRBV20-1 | TGCAGTGCTAGTCTGGACACTAACGAGCAGTACTTC | CSASLDTNEQYF
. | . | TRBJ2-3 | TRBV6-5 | TGTGCCAGCAGACCCTATTCCCTCACAGATACGCAGTATTTT | CASRPYSLTDTQYF
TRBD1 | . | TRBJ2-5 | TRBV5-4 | TGTGCCAGCAGCTCGGAGCAGGGGGCTGTGGAGACCCAGTACTTC | CASSSEQGAVETQYF
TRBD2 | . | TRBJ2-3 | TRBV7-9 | TGTGCCAGCAGCTTCTTACTAGCGGGAGGGCCAGATACGCAGTATTTT | CASSFLLAGGPDTQYF
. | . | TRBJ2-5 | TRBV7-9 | TGTGCCAGCAGCCCAGGGGTCCAAGAGACCCAGTACTTC | CASSPGVQETQYF
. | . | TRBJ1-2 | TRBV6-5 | TGTGCCAGCTGGGGGGACGGATTCTATGGCTACACCTTC | CASWGDGFYGYTF
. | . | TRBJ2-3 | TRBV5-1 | TGCGCCAGCAGCTCCGGGGGGCAGAGCACAGATACGCAGTATTTT | CASSSGGQSTDTQYF
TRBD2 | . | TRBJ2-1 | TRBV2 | TGTGCCAGCAGTGCGGGCCAGCGGGGGGGCTCCGACAATGAGCAGTTCTTC | CASSAGQRGGSDNEQFF
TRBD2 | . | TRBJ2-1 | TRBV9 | TGTGCCAGCAGCGTAGGAGCGGGGGTGTGGAATGAGCAGTTCTTC | CASSVGAGVWNEQFF
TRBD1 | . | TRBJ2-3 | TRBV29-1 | TGCAGCGTTGACAGGGGGCTTAGCACAGATACGCAGTATTTT | CSVDRGLSTDTQYF
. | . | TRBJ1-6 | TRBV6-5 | TGTGCCAGCAGTTCCCAGGGTTATAATTCACCCCTCCACTTT | CASSSQGYNSPLHF
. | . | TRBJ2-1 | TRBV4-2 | TGTGCCAGCAGCCAAGTCTCTTCACTTACCAATGAGCAGTTCTTC | CASSQVSSLTNEQFF
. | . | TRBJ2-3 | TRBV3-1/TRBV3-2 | TGTGCCAGCAGCCACAGCGGGAGCACAGATACGCAGTATTTT | CASSHSGSTDTQYF
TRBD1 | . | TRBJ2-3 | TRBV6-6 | TGTGCCAGCAGCAGGACAGGTGGTGGAGATACGCAGTATTTT | CASSRTGGGDTQYF
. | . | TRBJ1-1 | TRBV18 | TGTGCCAGCTCACCGCGGACAGATGAAGCTTTCTTT | CASSPRTDEAFF
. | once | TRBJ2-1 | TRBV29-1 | TGCAGCGCCGCGCGGGGCCGGTACAATGAGCAGTTCTTC | CSAARGRYNEQFF
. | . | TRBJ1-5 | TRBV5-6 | TGTGCCAGCAGCTTGGGAGGGGGGGAGGTCTGGCAGCCCCAGCATTTT | CASSLGGGEVWQPQHF
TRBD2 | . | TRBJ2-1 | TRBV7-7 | TGTGCTAGCAGCCCTACCGGGACTAGCGTGGGAAATGAGCAGTTCTTC | CASSPTGTSVGNEQFF
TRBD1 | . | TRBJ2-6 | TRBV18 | TGTGCCAGCTCACCGCCTTTTGACAGGGCTGGAAGCGCTGGGGCCAACGTCCTGACTTTC | CASSPPFDRAGSAGANVLTF
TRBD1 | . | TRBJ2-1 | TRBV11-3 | TGTGCCAGCAGCACCGCGAGTAGGACAGGGACCTCCTACAATGAGCAGTTCTTC | CASSTASRTGTSYNEQFF
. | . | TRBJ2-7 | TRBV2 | TGTGCCAGCAGAGGGGACATCTACGAGCAGTACTTC | CASRGDIYEQYF
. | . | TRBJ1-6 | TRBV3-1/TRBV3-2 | TGTGCCAGCAGCCAAGGGGCTAGCAAGGCACCCCTCCACTTT | CASSQGASKAPLHF
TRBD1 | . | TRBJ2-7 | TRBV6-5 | TGTGCCAGCGGCAACCGGGACAGGGACTACGAGCAGTACTTC | CASGNRDRDYEQYF
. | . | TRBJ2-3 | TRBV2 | TGTGCCAGCAGTAATGCGAGCGGATACACAGATACGCAGTATTTT | CASSNASGYTDTQYF
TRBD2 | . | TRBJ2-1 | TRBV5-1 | TGCGCCAGCAGCTTAGCCCTGATGGTAGCGGGAGTGGGTGAGCAGTTCTTC | CASSLALMVAGVGEQFF
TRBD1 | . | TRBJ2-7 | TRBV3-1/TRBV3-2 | TGTGCCAGCAGCAGCGGACAGGGAGAATACGAGCAGTACTTC | CASSSGQGEYEQYF
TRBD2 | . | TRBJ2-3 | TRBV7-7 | TGTGCTAGCAGCTTGTCCAGCGGGAGCATAGATACGCAGTATTTT | CASSLSSGSIDTQYF
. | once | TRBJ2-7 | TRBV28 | TGTGCCAGCAGGATACCGGACTCCCCCGGGGAGCAGTACTTC | CASRIPDSPGEQYF
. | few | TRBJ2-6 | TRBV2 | TGTGCCAGCATTACTGTTGTTAATGGGGCCAACGTCCTGACTTTC | CASITVVNGANVLTF
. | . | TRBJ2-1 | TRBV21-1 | TGTGCCAGCAGCACCGGATTGTACGGGACAGGTGCCTCGGTGCCCTACAATGAGCAGTTCTTC | CASSTGLYGTGASVPYNEQFF
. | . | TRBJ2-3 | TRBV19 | TGTGCCAGTGGCCCTTCTGGAGGTACGCAGTATTTT | CASGPSGGTQYF
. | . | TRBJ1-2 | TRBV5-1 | TGCGCCAGCAGCTTGGAAGCGGGGTCTTATGGCTACACCTTC | CASSLEAGSYGYTF
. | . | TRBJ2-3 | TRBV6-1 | TGTGCCAGCAGTGAAGGCGGGTGGCATATAGATACGCAGTATTTT | CASSEGGWHIDTQYF
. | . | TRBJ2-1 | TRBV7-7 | TGTGCTAGCAGCCAGGCAGGACTTGCCGATTATGAGCAGTTCTTC | CASSQAGLADYEQFF
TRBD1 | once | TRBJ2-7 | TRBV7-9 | TGTGCCAGCAGCCGGACAGGGGGAGACTTAAGCGACGAGCAGTACTTC | CASSRTGGDLSDEQYF
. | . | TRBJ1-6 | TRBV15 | TGTGCCACCAGCAGAGCAGACAGGCATAATTCACCCCTCCACTTT | CATSRADRHNSPLHF
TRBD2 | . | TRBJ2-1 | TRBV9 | TGTGCCAGCAGCCCCTACGGGGCGGGAGGGGCAAGTTATGAGCAGTTCTTC | CASSPYGAGGASYEQFF
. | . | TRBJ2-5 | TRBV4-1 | TGCGCCAGCAGCCTCTACGGAGGAGGACAGCTACAAGAGACCCAGTACTTC | CASSLYGGGQLQETQYF
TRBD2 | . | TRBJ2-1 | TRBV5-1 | TGCGCCAGCAGCTTGGCCGAGCGGGGTCGGCATGAGCAGTTCTTC | CASSLAERGRHEQFF